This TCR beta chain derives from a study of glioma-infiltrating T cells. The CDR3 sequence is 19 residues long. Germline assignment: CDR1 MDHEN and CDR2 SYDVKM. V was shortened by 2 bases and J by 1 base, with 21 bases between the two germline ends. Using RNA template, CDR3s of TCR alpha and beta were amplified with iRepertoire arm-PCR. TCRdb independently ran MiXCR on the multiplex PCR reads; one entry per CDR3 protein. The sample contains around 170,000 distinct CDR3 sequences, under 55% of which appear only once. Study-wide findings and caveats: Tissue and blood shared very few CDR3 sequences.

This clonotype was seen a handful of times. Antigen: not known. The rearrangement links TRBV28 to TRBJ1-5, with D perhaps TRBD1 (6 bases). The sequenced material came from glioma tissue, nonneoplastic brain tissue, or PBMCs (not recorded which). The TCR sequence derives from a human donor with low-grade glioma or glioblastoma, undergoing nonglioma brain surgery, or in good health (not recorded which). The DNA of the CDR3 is TGTGCCAGCAGTTTAGAGGGGGTGGGTGGGAGAGGCAGCAATCAGCCCCAGCATTTT. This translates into CASSLEGVGGRGSNQPQHF.